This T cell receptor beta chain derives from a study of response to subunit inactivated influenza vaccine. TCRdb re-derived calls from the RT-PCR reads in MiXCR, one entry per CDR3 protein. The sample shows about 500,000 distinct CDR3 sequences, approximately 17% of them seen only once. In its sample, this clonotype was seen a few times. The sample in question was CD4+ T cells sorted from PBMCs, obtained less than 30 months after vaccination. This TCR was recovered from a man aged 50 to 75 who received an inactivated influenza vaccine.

CDR3 loop: CASSLGVGSVGYNEQFF. In nucleotides, the CDR3 is TGTGCCAGCAGCTTAGGAGTCGGGTCGGTAGGATACAATGAGCAGTTCTTC. The rearrangement joins TRBV7-9 to TRBJ2-1; D gene unclear. Between the trimmed V and J ends, which lost 1 base and 4 bases, there was a span of 17 bases. This CDR3 comprises 17 residues. Germline CDR1 and CDR2: SEHNR and FQNEAQ (reference sequence).